This is a list of T cell receptor beta chains from one sample in a study of cytomegalovirus exposure and HLA in healthy donors. TCRdb keeps only in-frame clones here, not all; method: immunoSEQ multiplex PCR. The sample lists about 360,000 clones, just over 85% occurring once. The specimen was PBMCs. Source of these receptors: a woman aged 18-30 years in good health and CMV-seronegative. Each CDR3 is given with its conserved first and last residue. The D gene is left open where the match is weak. Clone size is not always given. Where it is, it says once, few, many or a class for expanded clones.

CDR3 length: 14; J gene: TRBJ2-7; D gene: .; clone size: .; V gene: TRBV7-6; CDR3 DNA: TGTGCCAGCAGTTCCCAGGGTACGTCCTACGAGCAGTACTTC; CDR3 protein: CASSSQGTSYEQYF
CDR3 length: 15; J gene: TRBJ1-5; D gene: TRBD1; clone size: .; V gene: TRBV28; CDR3 DNA: TGTGCCAGCAGTTCCGGGACAGGGGGCGTTCAGCCCCAGCATTTT; CDR3 protein: CASSSGTGGVQPQHF
CDR3 length: 16; J gene: TRBJ2-6; D gene: TRBD1; clone size: .; V gene: TRBV2; CDR3 DNA: TGTGCCAGCACAAAAACAGGGGTAACCGGGGCCAACGTCCTGACTTTC; CDR3 protein: CASTKTGVTGANVLTF
CDR3 length: 12; J gene: TRBJ2-3; D gene: .; clone size: .; V gene: TRBV9; CDR3 DNA: TGTGCCAGCAGCGCTCTAGCGTCCTACAAGGATTTT; CDR3 protein: CASSALASYKDF
CDR3 length: 15; J gene: TRBJ1-2; D gene: .; clone size: .; V gene: TRBV28; CDR3 DNA: TGTGCCAGCAGAGCCTCCCCCCGAACTCCCTATGGCTACACCTTC; CDR3 protein: CASRASPRTPYGYTF
CDR3 length: 13; J gene: TRBJ1-2; D gene: .; clone size: .; V gene: TRBV6-1; CDR3 DNA: TGTGCCAGCAGGCCTCGGAGCAACTATGGCTACACCTTC; CDR3 protein: CASRPRSNYGYTF
CDR3 length: 12; J gene: TRBJ2-7; D gene: TRBD1; clone size: .; V gene: TRBV7-8; CDR3 DNA: TGTGCCAGCATCACAGGGGGCGGCGAGCAGTACTTC; CDR3 protein: CASITGGGEQYF
CDR3 length: 13; J gene: TRBJ1-5; D gene: .; clone size: few; V gene: TRBV2; CDR3 DNA: TGTGCCAGCTGTGGGGGGGGCAATCAGCCCCAGCATTTT; CDR3 protein: CASCGGGNQPQHF
CDR3 length: 15; J gene: TRBJ2-5; D gene: .; clone size: .; V gene: TRBV10-3; CDR3 DNA: TGTGCCATCAGTGAGAGGTTAGCGTCCCAAGAGACCCAGTACTTC; CDR3 protein: CAISERLASQETQYF
CDR3 length: 13; J gene: TRBJ2-5; D gene: .; clone size: once; V gene: TRBV30; CDR3 DNA: TGTGCCTGGAGTAACCAGGGGGGAGAGACCCAGTACTTC; CDR3 protein: CAWSNQGGETQYF
CDR3 length: 14; J gene: TRBJ1-2; D gene: .; clone size: .; V gene: TRBV7-9; CDR3 DNA: TGTGCCCACACAACCGGGGTTCCTCTAAATGGCTACACCTTC; CDR3 protein: CAHTTGVPLNGYTF
CDR3 length: 14; J gene: TRBJ2-1; D gene: TRBD1; clone size: .; V gene: TRBV2; CDR3 DNA: TGTGCCAGCAGGGCCCGGGACAGGGGCAATGAGCAGTTCTTC; CDR3 protein: CASRARDRGNEQFF
CDR3 length: 14; J gene: TRBJ2-7; D gene: TRBD2; clone size: .; V gene: TRBV27; CDR3 DNA: TGTGCCAGCAGTCTAGCGGTAAGCTCCTACGAGCAGTACTTC; CDR3 protein: CASSLAVSSYEQYF
CDR3 length: 15; J gene: TRBJ1-4; D gene: TRBD1; clone size: .; V gene: TRBV5-6; CDR3 DNA: TGTGCCAGCAGCCTAACCCAGGGGGCAGGAGAAAAACTGTTTTTT; CDR3 protein: CASSLTQGAGEKLFF
CDR3 length: 16; J gene: TRBJ1-4; D gene: TRBD1; clone size: .; V gene: TRBV4-1; CDR3 DNA: TGCGCCAGCAGCCTTGTTCCAGGGGGAAGGGAAGAAAAACTGTTTTTT; CDR3 protein: CASSLVPGGREEKLFF
CDR3 length: 14; J gene: TRBJ2-7; D gene: .; clone size: .; V gene: TRBV15; CDR3 DNA: TGTGCCACCAGCAGGGACACCTTAACCTACGAGCAGTACTTC; CDR3 protein: CATSRDTLTYEQYF
CDR3 length: 15; J gene: TRBJ2-7; D gene: TRBD2; clone size: .; V gene: TRBV5-1; CDR3 DNA: TGCGCCAGCAGCTTGGGGCTAGCGGACTCCTACGAGCAGTACTTC; CDR3 protein: CASSLGLADSYEQYF
CDR3 length: 14; J gene: TRBJ1-2; D gene: .; clone size: .; V gene: TRBV25-1; CDR3 DNA: TGTGCCAGCAGTGAATTTACAGGGTCCTATGGCTACACCTTC; CDR3 protein: CASSEFTGSYGYTF
CDR3 length: 16; J gene: TRBJ2-2; D gene: .; clone size: .; V gene: TRBV18; CDR3 DNA: TGTGCCAGCTCACCGGGGCGGGGAGCAAGAAACGGGGAGCTGTTTTTT; CDR3 protein: CASSPGRGARNGELFF
CDR3 length: 14; J gene: TRBJ2-2; D gene: TRBD2; clone size: .; V gene: TRBV9; CDR3 DNA: TGTGCCTCGGGACTAGCGGCGAACACCGGGGAGCTGTTTTTT; CDR3 protein: CASGLAANTGELFF
CDR3 length: 14; J gene: TRBJ1-3; D gene: .; clone size: .; V gene: TRBV28; CDR3 DNA: TGTGCCAGCAGTTACGGACTCTCTGGAAACACCATATATTTT; CDR3 protein: CASSYGLSGNTIYF
CDR3 length: 16; J gene: TRBJ1-2; D gene: .; clone size: .; V gene: TRBV6-1; CDR3 DNA: TGTGCCAGCAGTGAATTTGGGGGGTCCCGCCGCTATGGCTACACCTTC; CDR3 protein: CASSEFGGSRRYGYTF
CDR3 length: 10; J gene: TRBJ2-5; D gene: .; clone size: .; V gene: TRBV20-1; CDR3 DNA: TGCAGTGCTACCAGGGAGACCCAGTACTTC; CDR3 protein: CSATRETQYF
CDR3 length: 11; J gene: TRBJ2-1; D gene: .; clone size: .; V gene: TRBV6-5; CDR3 DNA: TGTGCCAGCAGCGGAACAGGGAGGCAGTTCTTC; CDR3 protein: CASSGTGRQFF
CDR3 length: 14; J gene: TRBJ2-2; D gene: .; clone size: .; V gene: TRBV2; CDR3 DNA: TGTGCCAGCACGGGTTCCGTCGACACCGGGGAGCTGTTTTTT; CDR3 protein: CASTGSVDTGELFF
CDR3 length: 13; J gene: TRBJ1-5; D gene: .; clone size: .; V gene: TRBV19; CDR3 DNA: TGTGCCAGTAGTGCCAGGGCCTATCAGCCCCAGCATTTT; CDR3 protein: CASSARAYQPQHF
CDR3 length: 15; J gene: TRBJ2-7; D gene: .; clone size: .; V gene: TRBV27; CDR3 DNA: TGTGCCAGCAGGGTCTGGGCGGGAAGGCCCTACGAGCAGTACTTC; CDR3 protein: CASRVWAGRPYEQYF
CDR3 length: 13; J gene: TRBJ2-2; D gene: TRBD1; clone size: .; V gene: TRBV19; CDR3 DNA: TGTGCCAGTACACAGGGGAGCACCGGGGAGCTGTTTTTT; CDR3 protein: CASTQGSTGELFF
CDR3 length: 14; J gene: TRBJ2-7; D gene: .; clone size: .; V gene: TRBV28; CDR3 DNA: TGTGCCAGCATGGGAGGGGGAGGCACCTACGAGCAGTACTTC; CDR3 protein: CASMGGGGTYEQYF
CDR3 length: 15; J gene: TRBJ2-7; D gene: TRBD2; clone size: .; V gene: TRBV9; CDR3 DNA: TGTGCCAGCAGCGGTAGCGGGAAGGGCGGGCACGAGCAGTACTTC; CDR3 protein: CASSGSGKGGHEQYF
CDR3 length: 17; J gene: TRBJ2-7; D gene: .; clone size: .; V gene: TRBV7-6; CDR3 DNA: TGTGCCAGCAGCTTAGGTCCCCTGGGCGGGTACTCCTACGAGCAGTACTTC; CDR3 protein: CASSLGPLGGYSYEQYF
CDR3 length: 17; J gene: TRBJ2-1; D gene: TRBD2; clone size: once; V gene: TRBV5-6; CDR3 DNA: TGTGCCAGCAGCTCTTTCCTAGCGGGGGGGCAGTACAATGAGCAGTTCTTC; CDR3 protein: CASSSFLAGGQYNEQFF
CDR3 length: 13; J gene: TRBJ1-2; D gene: .; clone size: .; V gene: TRBV10-3; CDR3 DNA: TGTGCCATCAGTCAGACAGCCACCTATGGCTACACCTTC; CDR3 protein: CAISQTATYGYTF
CDR3 length: 14; J gene: TRBJ1-6; D gene: TRBD1; clone size: .; V gene: TRBV28; CDR3 DNA: TGTGCCAGTCCGAGACAGGGGGAGAATTCACCCCTCCACTTT; CDR3 protein: CASPRQGENSPLHF
CDR3 length: 19; J gene: TRBJ2-2; D gene: .; clone size: .; V gene: TRBV5-1; CDR3 DNA: TGCGCCAGCAGCTTGCCGGCCGGGGGATCCCTCGCGAACACCGGGGAGCTGTTTTTT; CDR3 protein: CASSLPAGGSLANTGELFF
CDR3 length: 17; J gene: TRBJ1-1; D gene: TRBD1; clone size: .; V gene: TRBV6-1; CDR3 DNA: TGTGCCAGCAGTGTTCCCTGGGACAGGGGGCTGACCACTGAAGCTTTCTTT; CDR3 protein: CASSVPWDRGLTTEAFF
CDR3 length: 14; J gene: TRBJ2-7; D gene: .; clone size: .; V gene: TRBV5-1; CDR3 DNA: TGCGCCAGCAGCCAGGGACTTCGACGGGGCGAGCAGTACTTC; CDR3 protein: CASSQGLRRGEQYF
CDR3 length: 15; J gene: TRBJ2-1; D gene: .; clone size: .; V gene: TRBV7-8; CDR3 DNA: TGTGCCAGCAGCTTAGCCCAGGTTGTATACAATGAGCAGTTCTTC; CDR3 protein: CASSLAQVVYNEQFF
CDR3 length: 16; J gene: TRBJ2-7; D gene: TRBD1; clone size: .; V gene: TRBV5-1; CDR3 DNA: TGCGCCAGCAGCGCCCCCTCCGGGACAGGAACCTACGAGCAGTACTTC; CDR3 protein: CASSAPSGTGTYEQYF
CDR3 length: 12; J gene: TRBJ2-1; D gene: .; clone size: .; V gene: TRBV7-2; CDR3 DNA: TGTGCCAGCAGCCGACAGTACAATGAGCAGTTCTTC; CDR3 protein: CASSRQYNEQFF
CDR3 length: 14; J gene: TRBJ2-1; D gene: TRBD1; clone size: once; V gene: TRBV7-9; CDR3 DNA: TGTGCCTCTTTCGGGACAGGGTCATTTGATGAGCAGTTCTTC; CDR3 protein: CASFGTGSFDEQFF
CDR3 length: 13; J gene: TRBJ2-7; D gene: .; clone size: .; V gene: TRBV28; CDR3 DNA: TGTGCCGTGCAGATTAAAAGCTCCTACGAGCAGTACTTC; CDR3 protein: CAVQIKSSYEQYF
CDR3 length: 14; J gene: TRBJ2-5; D gene: TRBD2; clone size: once; V gene: TRBV28; CDR3 DNA: TGTGCCAGCAGTTTAGGCGGGAGGGGAGAGACCCAGTACTTC; CDR3 protein: CASSLGGRGETQYF
CDR3 length: 16; J gene: TRBJ2-7; D gene: TRBD2; clone size: .; V gene: TRBV29-1; CDR3 DNA: TGCAGCGTTGGGGTTGGGTTAGCGGGGGGTCGTGGTGAGCAGTACTTC; CDR3 protein: CSVGVGLAGGRGEQYF
CDR3 length: 15; J gene: TRBJ2-1; D gene: TRBD2; clone size: .; V gene: TRBV7-7; CDR3 DNA: TGTGCCAGCAGCCCGCCGGGGGGAGGCTACAATGAGCAGTTCTTC; CDR3 protein: CASSPPGGGYNEQFF
CDR3 length: 15; J gene: TRBJ2-1; D gene: .; clone size: .; V gene: TRBV4-1; CDR3 DNA: TGCGCCAGCAGCCAAGTACGAACTCCTTACAATGAGCAGTTCTTC; CDR3 protein: CASSQVRTPYNEQFF
CDR3 length: 18; J gene: TRBJ2-1; D gene: TRBD1; clone size: .; V gene: TRBV6-1; CDR3 DNA: TGTGCCAGCAGTGAAGCTGGGCCCGGGACAGGGCCCTACAATGAGCAGTTCTTC; CDR3 protein: CASSEAGPGTGPYNEQFF
CDR3 length: 14; J gene: TRBJ1-1; D gene: .; clone size: .; V gene: TRBV7-8; CDR3 DNA: TGTGCCAGCAGCTTGATCAAGCCGGACACTGAAGCTTTCTTT; CDR3 protein: CASSLIKPDTEAFF
CDR3 length: 14; J gene: TRBJ1-3; D gene: TRBD1; clone size: .; V gene: TRBV9; CDR3 DNA: TGTGCCAGCAGCGCCACAGGGGGAGAAAACACCATATATTTT; CDR3 protein: CASSATGGENTIYF
CDR3 length: 17; J gene: TRBJ2-3; D gene: TRBD1; clone size: once; V gene: TRBV7-9; CDR3 DNA: TGTGCCAGCAGCTTCGACAGGGGCGGCTCCCCCACAGATACGCAGTATTTT; CDR3 protein: CASSFDRGGSPTDTQYF
CDR3 length: 14; J gene: TRBJ1-2; D gene: .; clone size: .; V gene: TRBV28; CDR3 DNA: TGTGCCAGCAGTTTCGGTCCGCAAAACTATGGCTACACCTTC; CDR3 protein: CASSFGPQNYGYTF
CDR3 length: 15; J gene: TRBJ1-6; D gene: TRBD1; clone size: .; V gene: TRBV28; CDR3 DNA: TGTGCCAGCAGAACACCGACAGGGGCACTTTCACCCCTCCACTTT; CDR3 protein: CASRTPTGALSPLHF
CDR3 length: 15; J gene: TRBJ2-7; D gene: TRBD1; clone size: once; V gene: TRBV5-1; CDR3 DNA: TGCGCCAGCAGCTTGGATGGGACAGGGGGCTACGAGCAGTACTTC; CDR3 protein: CASSLDGTGGYEQYF
CDR3 length: 13; J gene: TRBJ1-5; D gene: .; clone size: .; V gene: TRBV5-5; CDR3 DNA: TGTGCCAGCAGCTTCTATAGCAATCAGCCCCAGCATTTT; CDR3 protein: CASSFYSNQPQHF
CDR3 length: 16; J gene: TRBJ1-2; D gene: TRBD1; clone size: .; V gene: TRBV2; CDR3 DNA: TGTGCCAGCAGTGGGGGACAGGGCTCCCACTTTTCGGGCTACACCTTC; CDR3 protein: CASSGGQGSHFSGYTF